Sequencing of this T cell receptor beta chain was carried out in a study of vaccination and CD4 T cells after COVID-19. Findings and caveats of the study: Vaccine-specific clones numbering 304 of 307 showed spike mono-reactivity in convalescent patients.

Germline CDR1 is DFQATT and CDR2 is SNEGSKA (reference sequence). Between the trimmed V and J ends, which lost 2 bases and 13 bases, there was a span of 15 bases. The CDR3 covers 13 residues. This clonotype was seen a few times. Antigen: not known. From the PCR reads, TCRdb called clonotypes with MiXCR, one entry per CDR3 protein. Altogether 25,000 or so distinct CDR3 sequences are present, 51% being singletons, with the ten largest covering approximately 1.1%. This specimen was CD4+ T cells from blood, taken before SARS-CoV-2 vaccination. This sequence was found in a human donor who had recovered from COVID-19. V and J are TRBV20-1 and TRBJ1-6; possible D gene TRBD1, 5 bases. The CDR3 coding sequence is TGCAGTGCTAGATCAACTGGGGACCAGCCCCTCCACTTT. Protein: CSARSTGDQPLHF.